This TCR beta chain was sequenced during a study of T-cell reconstitution after alpha-beta-depleted transplantation in children. Unique molecular identifiers were built into the TCRbeta library. TCRdb itself ran the PCR reads through MiXCR, one entry per CDR3 protein. The top ten hold around 6.2% of the sample, which has hundreds of thousands of distinct CDR3 sequences, about a tenth seen once. This clonotype has only a few counts. Germline CDR1 KGHSH, CDR2 LQKENI. This CDR3 region has 15 residues. V gave up 2 bases and J gave up 1 base, with 10 bases separating them. This receptor was identified in a human donor who donated a stem cell graft to a child with acute lymphoblastic leukemia. The J gene is TRBJ2-3, the V gene TRBV18, with a possible D match to TRBD2 (6 bases). This specimen consisted of PBMCs from the stem cell graft donor, obtained from the stem cell graft. CDR3 sequence: CASSPGWGGTDTQYF. The CDR3 DNA sequence: TGTGCCAGCTCACCAGGCTGGGGGGGCACAGATACGCAGTATTTT. Using reference TRBV18 and TRBJ2-3 for the parts outside the CDR3, the full variable domain is NAGVMQNPRHLVRRRGQEARLRCSPMKGHSHVYWYRQLPEEGLKFMVYLQKENIIDESGMPKERFSAEFPKEGPSILRIQQVVRGDSAAYFCASSPGWGGTDTQYFGPGTRLTVL.